This TCR beta chain was sequenced for a study of CD8+ T cells in alopecia areata. General study findings and limits: Normal scalp had lower clonality than lesional scalp, with alopecia totalis/universalis lesions showing this most strongly. Patients showed less clear TCR sequence sharing than mice, possibly partly because of HLA diversity.

Peripheral blood samples and lesional scalp punch biopsies were obtained from alopecia areata patients. Extraction and reverse transcription of RNA yielded cDNA as the sequencing template. Clones were sequenced by immunoSEQ multiplex PCR, and TCRdb holds only the in-frame ones, with some missing. The sample records around 140,000 clones, around 49% being singletons. To note about this clone: Its antigen is still unknown. Different DNA sequences within this sample yield the same CDR3.

V was cut by 3 bases and J by 0 bases, with 4 bases left in between. The CDR3 spans 12 residues. Germline lookup yields CDR1 SGHDT and CDR2 YYEEEE. Sequences were derived from CD8+ T cells sorted from blood, sampled at week 0. This receptor was taken from a human donor with alopecia areata. This chain uses TRBV5-6 with TRBJ2-7, with D hard to call. The CDR3: CASSSSSYEQYF. CDR3 DNA sequence: TGTGCCAGCAGCTCCAGCTCCTACGAGCAGTACTTC. The full variable domain, completed using reference TRBV5-6 and TRBJ2-7, is DAGVTQSPTHLIKTRGQQVTLRCSPKSGHDTVSWYQQALGQGPQFIFQYYEEEERQRGNFPDRFSGHQFPNYSSELNVNALLLGDSALYLCASSSSSYEQYFGPGTRLTVT.